This T cell receptor (beta chain) is drawn from a study of cytomegalovirus exposure and HLA in healthy donors. The CDR3 is 14 residues long. Trimming removed 0 bases from V and 7 bases from J, with 12 bases in between. The germline V gene encodes CDR1 MGHRA and CDR2 YSYEKL. PCR employed 60 Vbeta and 13 Jbeta primers. Generated by immunoSEQ multiplex PCR, the TCRdb table keeps only in-frame clones and is missing some. The table lists a few hundred thousand clones, 65% to 85% of them singletons. This chain joins TRBV4-1 and TRBJ1-2; D call uncertain. This receptor was taken from a man aged 30 to 39 in good health and CMV-seronegative. Sample: PBMCs. The CDR3 region is CASSQDEGLGGYTF. CDR3 coding DNA: TGCGCCAGCAGCCAAGATGAGGGTTTAGGTGGCTACACCTTC.